Ten or more counts support the clone carrying this TCR beta chain. A 10-nucleotide random UMI tagged transcripts in template-switch 5'RACE cDNA synthesis. TCRdb reprocessed the 5' RACE reads via MiXCR and lists one record per CDR3 protein. Of roughly 100,000 distinct CDR3 sequences listed, approximately 11% were seen once; the top ten hold about 3%. V lost 6 bases to trimming and J lost 5 bases, with 10 bases between them. Germline CDR1 MDHEN, CDR2 SYDVKM. This CDR3 has 13 residues. Specified time point: longitudinal time-point 3. PBMCs numbering 2 million and stored at -80 C yielded the unsorted libraries. These data originate in a study of neurological immune-mediated disorders.

The sequence was collected from a female donor with HTLV-1-associated myelopathy (HAM/TSP). Sequenced: PBMCs. The chain uses TRBV28 and TRBJ2-2; TRBD2 is a possible D gene (6 bases). The CDR3 sequence: CASRASDTGELFF. The CDR3 region has the DNA TGTGCCAGCAGGGCTAGCGATACCGGGGAGCTGTTTTTT.